This TCR beta chain was identified during a study of PD-1 blockade in classical Hodgkin lymphoma. Only in-frame clones appear in the TCRdb table, and some are missing; sequencing was by immunoSEQ multiplex PCR. This sample has more than 95,000 clones; about 92% occur once, and the top ten carry 15% to 20%. V lost 6 bases to trimming and J lost 4 bases; unmatched junction nucleotides: 7. The CDR3 covers 15 residues. Germline V gene data show CDR1 as MNHNS and CDR2 as SASEGT. Time point in this sample: cycle 4 day 1 (C4D1), after more than five weeks of nivolumab. Every patient experienced relapse after autologous stem cell transplantation, and brentuximab vedotin exposure varied.

The chain uses TRBV6-1 and TRBJ2-1; 9 bases are a match to TRBD2. The sequence was collected from a human donor with classical Hodgkin lymphoma. The source was peripheral blood mononuclear cells (PBMCs), collected before the fourth cycle of nivolumab. CDR3 region: CASSPTSGNYNEQFF. CDR3 DNA: TGTGCCAGCAGCCCGACTAGCGGAAATTACAATGAGCAGTTCTTC.